The T cell receptor beta chain described here comes from a study of CD8+CD57+ T cells in acquired aplastic anemia. Patients included in sequencing had previously demonstrated CD8+CD57+ cell expansion by flow cytometry. Blood came from patients not yet given any therapy. TCR beta VDJ combinations and CDR3 sequences were profiled from genomic DNA. MiXCR was run by TCRdb on the reads, yielding one entry per CDR3 protein. The sample lists around 200,000 distinct CDR3 sequences, less than 60% occurring once. Notes on the study in general: Patients had about 31 CD8+ CDR3 sequences in common with controls (the shared set).

On this clonotype itself: No antigen is known for it.

CDR1 and CDR2 (germline): DFQATT, SNEGSKA (reference sequence). V lost 6 bases and J lost 0, with 15 bases in between. The CDR3 is made up of 14 amino acids. The V gene is TRBV20-1, the J gene TRBJ2-7; possible D gene TRBD1, 6 bases. Sequencing input: sorted CD4+, CD8+, or CD8+CD57+ T cells (not recorded which) from PBMCs. The sequence was obtained from a human donor with aplastic anemia. In DNA, the CDR3 is TGCAGTGCGATCGACAGGTTGAGCTCCTACGAGCAGTACTTC. Residues: CSAIDRLSSYEQYF.